The next 14 T cell receptor beta chains were all read from a single sample in a study of cytomegalovirus exposure and HLA in healthy donors. The PCR used 60 Vbeta and 13 Jbeta primers. Only in-frame clones appear in the TCRdb table, and some are missing; sequencing was by immunoSEQ multiplex PCR. The sample lists more than 50,000 clones; 65% to 80% were seen once. Sequenced input: PBMCs. The receptors were gathered from a female donor in good health and CMV-seronegative.

This clone was recorded only once. The chain uses TRBV6-1 and TRBJ1-2; D gene unclear. Germline lookup yields CDR1 MNHNS and CDR2 SASEGT. The CDR3 spans 15 residues. Deletions cut 0 bases from V and 7 bases from J, with 15 bases between. Written as DNA, the CDR3 is TGTGCCAGCAGTGAAGCCACAGTCCCCCGGGGTGGCTACACCTTC. It specifies CASSEATVPRGGYTF.

The V and J genes are TRBV2 and TRBJ2-1; D is possibly TRBD2 (5 bases). CDR3 length equals 14 residues. Germline V gives CDR1 SNHLY, CDR2 FYNNEI. The ends were cut back, 4 bases at V and 4 bases at J, with 11 bases in the middle. This chain's CDR3 is CASSGNGNYNEQFF. Written as DNA, the CDR3 is TGTGCCAGCAGTGGAAACGGGAATTACAATGAGCAGTTCTTC.

The CDR3 nucleotides are TGTGCCAGCAGCTTAAACAGCCCCCCGGATACGCAGTATTTT. This sequence encodes CASSLNSPPDTQYF. V and J are TRBV7-3 and TRBJ2-3, with D unclear. In germline, CDR1 is SGHTA, CDR2 FQGTGA. V was clipped by 1 base and J by 6 bases, with 11 bases between them. This CDR3 region has 14 residues.

The chain is built from TRBV6-4 and TRBJ2-3; 9 bases fit TRBD2. Germline CDR1 and CDR2: MRHNA and SNTAGT. This CDR3 contains 15 residues. V was pared by 5 bases and J by 2 bases, with 5 bases of the junction left unmatched. The CDR3 nucleotides are TGTGCCAGCAGTTCCAGCGGGGGGTCCACAGATACGCAGTATTTT. Encoded protein: CASSSSGGSTDTQYF.

The chain employs TRBV5-1 and TRBJ2-1, with TRBD1 identical over 9 bases. J gave up 6 bases and V 3 bases, and 10 bases lay outside the gene matches. This CDR3 comprises 16 residues. The V gene's germline CDR1 is SGHRS and CDR2 YFSETQ. The CDR3 here is CASSSTPGQGSNEQFF. CDR3 coding DNA: TGCGCCAGCAGCTCCACGCCGGGACAGGGAAGCAATGAGCAGTTCTTC.

CDR3 amino acids: CASSSDRGNTEAFF. CDR3 bases: TGTGCCAGCAGTTCCGACAGGGGGAACACTGAAGCTTTCTTT. The gene calls are TRBV28 and TRBJ1-1, with TRBD1 identical over 8 bases. The V and J ends lost 4 bases and 1 base, in that order; junction bases with no gene match: 2. This CDR3 spans 14 amino acids. The germline CDR1 and CDR2 sequences are MDHEN and SYDVKM.

This chain links TRBV4-3 with TRBJ2-1, with D maybe TRBD1 (6 bases). Trimming cost V 3 bases and J 12 bases, with 12 bases left between them. The CDR3 loop spans 12 amino acids. Per the germline V gene, CDR1 is LGHNA and CDR2 is YSLEER. The CDR3 spells CASSHNRETQFF. The CDR3 nucleotides are TGCGCCAGCAGCCACAACAGGGAGACGCAGTTCTTC.

There are a few counts of this clone. V is TRBV5-4 and J is TRBJ2-1, with 7 positions matching TRBD1. Trimming removed 0 bases from V and 4 bases from J; junction bases left unmatched: 10. CDR3 size: 17 residues. In germline, CDR1 is SGHNT, CDR2 YYREEE (reference sequence). In nucleotides, the CDR3 is TGTGCCAGCAGCTTGGGTCCCGAGACAGGGTCATACAATGAGCAGTTCTTC. Translating it yields CASSLGPETGSYNEQFF.

In DNA form, the CDR3 reads TGTGCCAGCAGCACCTCCGGACAGGTCAATCAGCCCCAGCATTTT. It encodes CASSTSGQVNQPQHF. J is TRBJ1-5 and V is TRBV16, with TRBD1 identical over 7 bases. After removal of 5 bases from V and 3 bases from J, the junction contained 7 bases not matched to a gene. Germline CDR1 is KGHSY and CDR2 is FQNENV. The CDR3 has 15 amino acids.

This clone was observed a handful of times. The chain recombines TRBV2 with TRBJ1-1; no firm D call. CDR1 and CDR2 (germline): SNHLY, FYNNEI. CDR3 length: 15 amino acids. The V end was cut by 1 base, the J end by 6 bases, with 15 bases between. For the CDR3, the DNA is TGTGCCAGCAGTGAAGGTTTACTTCGGGAGGCTGAAGCTTTCTTT. Its protein product is CASSEGLLREAEAFF.

This chain uses TRBV5-1 with TRBJ1-4; the D is unclear. Germline lookup yields CDR1 SGHRS and CDR2 YFSETQ. This CDR3 is 14 amino acids long. The V end was cut by 5 bases, the J end by 3 bases, with 11 bases between. The CDR3 bases are TGCGCCAGCAGGCCCGACGGAGCTAATGAAAAACTGTTTTTT. Protein sequence: CASRPDGANEKLFF.

The chain combines TRBV7-9 with TRBJ1-2; 7 nucleotides match TRBD1. V was clipped by 5 bases and J by 1 base; unmatched bases: 4. This CDR3 has 14 residues. Looked up from germline, CDR1 is SEHNR and CDR2 is FQNEAQ (reference sequence). In nucleotides, the CDR3 is TGTGCCAGCAGCATAACAGGGGTTAACTATGGCTACACCTTC. It translates to CASSITGVNYGYTF.

V and J are TRBV19 and TRBJ2-3, with D possibly matching TRBD2 (7 bases). With 6 bases removed from V and 1 base from J, the gap between germline ends came to 14 bases. Germline-derived CDR1 and CDR2 are LNHDA and SQIVND (reference sequence). The CDR3 is made up of 15 amino acids. DNA of the CDR3: TGTGCCAGTAGCGCTTGGCGGGGGCGCACAGATACGCAGTATTTT. It is translated as CASSAWRGRTDTQYF.

CDR3 bases: TGCGCCAGCAGCCAAGATTGCCAGGGGCTGGGCGAGACCCAGTACTTC. It codes for CASSQDCQGLGETQYF. The chain employs TRBV4-3 and TRBJ2-5, with D possibly matching TRBD1 (6 bases). Per the germline V gene, CDR1 is LGHNA and CDR2 is YSLEER. Trimming stripped 0 bases from V and 5 bases from J, with 16 bases between. The CDR3 extends over 16 amino acids.